This T cell receptor (beta chain) derives from a study of cytomegalovirus exposure and HLA in healthy donors. Whole-study results and caveats: Previous analysis showed most TCR beta V segments were productive about 87% or about 30% of the time.

The CDR3 is made up of 15 amino acids. The junction had 9 bases not matched to a gene; V was cut back by 5 bases and J by 6 bases. The germline gives CDR1 MNHEY, CDR2 SMNVEV (reference sequence). Concerning this clone itself: The antigen is undetermined.

The PCR made use of 60 Vbeta and 13 Jbeta primers. TCRdb keeps only in-frame clones here, not all; method: immunoSEQ multiplex PCR. The sample has 58,000 or so clones; more than 70% are singletons. This clonotype originated in a woman between 40 and 55 years old in good health and CMV-seropositive. V usage is TRBV27 and J usage is TRBJ1-4; TRBD1 matches 7 bases. Material for sequencing was PBMCs. CDR3 DNA: TGTGCCAGCAGTCGATACAGGGGTAAGGATGAAAAACTGTTTTTT. This translates into CASSRYRGKDEKLFF.